This entry features one TCR beta chain sequence. Its antigen is still unknown. The V and J ends lost 5 bases and 2 bases respectively, with 6 bases between them. Germline V lookup: CDR1 SQVTM, CDR2 ANQGSEA. The CDR3 is made up of 11 amino acids. These data belong to a study of yellow fever vaccine responses in identical twins. Study-level findings and limits: Twins showed a vaccine T cell response that reportedly seemed partly convergent, partly personalized.

One entry per CDR3 protein results from TCRdb running MiXCR on the RT-PCR reads. The data hold over a thousand distinct CDR3 sequences, with around 92% observed a single time. This specimen was T cells from blood (PBMCs), unsorted or a sorted subset (not recorded which), taken before or after yellow fever vaccination (not recorded which). V gene TRBV29-1 combines with J gene TRBJ1-1; D remains ambiguous. This clonotype was obtained from a female donor who received the yellow fever vaccine. The chain's CDR3 is CSVSSNTEAFF. The CDR3 DNA reads TGCAGCGTTTCGTCCAACACTGAAGCTTTCTTT.